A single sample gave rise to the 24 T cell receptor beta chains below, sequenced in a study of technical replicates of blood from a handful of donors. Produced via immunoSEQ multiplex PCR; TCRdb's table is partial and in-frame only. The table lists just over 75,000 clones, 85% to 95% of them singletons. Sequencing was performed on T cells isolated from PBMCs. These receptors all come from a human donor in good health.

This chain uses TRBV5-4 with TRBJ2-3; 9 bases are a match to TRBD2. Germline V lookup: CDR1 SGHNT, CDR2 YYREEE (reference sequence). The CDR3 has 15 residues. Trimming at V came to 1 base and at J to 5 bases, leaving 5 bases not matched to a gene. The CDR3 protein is CASSLQREAGDTQYF. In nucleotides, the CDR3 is TGTGCCAGCAGCTTGCAGCGGGAGGCCGGAGATACGCAGTATTTT.

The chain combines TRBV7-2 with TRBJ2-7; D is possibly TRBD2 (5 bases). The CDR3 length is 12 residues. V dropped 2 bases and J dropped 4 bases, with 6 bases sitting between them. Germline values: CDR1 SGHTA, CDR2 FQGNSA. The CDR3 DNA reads TGTGCCAGCAGCTTACGGGGATACGAGCAGTACTTC. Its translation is CASSLRGYEQYF.

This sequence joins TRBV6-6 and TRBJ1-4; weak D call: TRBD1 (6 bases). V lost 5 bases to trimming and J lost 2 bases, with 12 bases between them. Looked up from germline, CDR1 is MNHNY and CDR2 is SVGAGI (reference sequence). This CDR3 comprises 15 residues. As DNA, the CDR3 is TGTGCCAGCAGTACCCAGGGGTCGACTAATGAAAAACTGTTTTTT. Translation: CASSTQGSTNEKLFF.

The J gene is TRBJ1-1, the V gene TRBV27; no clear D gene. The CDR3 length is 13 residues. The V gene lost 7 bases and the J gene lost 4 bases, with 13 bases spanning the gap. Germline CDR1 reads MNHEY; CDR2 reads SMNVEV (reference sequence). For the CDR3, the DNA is TGTGCCAGCATGCGAGGGCGCGGCACTGAAGCTTTCTTT. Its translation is CASMRGRGTEAFF.

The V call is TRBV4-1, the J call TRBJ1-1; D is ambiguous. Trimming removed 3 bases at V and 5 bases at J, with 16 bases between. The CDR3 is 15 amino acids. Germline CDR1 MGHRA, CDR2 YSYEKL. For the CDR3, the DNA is TGCGCCAGCAGCCACCGTGGTGGTCAGAGGACTGAAGCTTTCTTT. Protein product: CASSHRGGQRTEAFF.

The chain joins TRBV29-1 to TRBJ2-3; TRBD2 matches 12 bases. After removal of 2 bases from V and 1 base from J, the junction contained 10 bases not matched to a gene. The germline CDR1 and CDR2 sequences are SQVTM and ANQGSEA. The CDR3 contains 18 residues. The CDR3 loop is CSVELASGRVGGTDTQYF. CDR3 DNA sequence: TGCAGCGTTGAATTGGCTAGCGGGAGGGTTGGTGGCACAGATACGCAGTATTTT.

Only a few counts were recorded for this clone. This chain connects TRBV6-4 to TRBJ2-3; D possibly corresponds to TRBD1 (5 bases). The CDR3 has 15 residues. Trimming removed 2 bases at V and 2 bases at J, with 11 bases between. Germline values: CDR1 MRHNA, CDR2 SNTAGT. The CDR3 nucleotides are TGTGCCAGCAGTGACGGGGCAGGATCCACAGATACGCAGTATTTT. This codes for CASSDGAGSTDTQYF.

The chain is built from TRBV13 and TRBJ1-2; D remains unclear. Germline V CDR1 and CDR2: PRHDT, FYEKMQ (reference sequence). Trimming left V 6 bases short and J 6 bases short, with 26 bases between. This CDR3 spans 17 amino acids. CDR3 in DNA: TGTGCCAGCAGGGATTTAACATACTTTGGCGGCCAGCATGGCTACACCTTC. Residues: CASRDLTYFGGQHGYTF.

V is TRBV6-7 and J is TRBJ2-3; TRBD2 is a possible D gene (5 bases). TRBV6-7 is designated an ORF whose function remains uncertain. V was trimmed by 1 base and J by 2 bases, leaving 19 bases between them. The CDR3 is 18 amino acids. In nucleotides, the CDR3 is TGTGCCAGCAGTTACTTGTTCGTAGCGCAACTTAACACAGATACGCAGTATTTT. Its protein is CASSYLFVAQLNTDTQYF.

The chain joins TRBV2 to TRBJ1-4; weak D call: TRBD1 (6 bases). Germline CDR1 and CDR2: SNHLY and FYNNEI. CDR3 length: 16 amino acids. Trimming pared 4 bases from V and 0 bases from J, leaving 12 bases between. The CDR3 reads CASSVQGGATNEKLFF. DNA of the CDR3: TGTGCCAGCAGTGTACAGGGAGGGGCAACTAATGAAAAACTGTTTTTT.

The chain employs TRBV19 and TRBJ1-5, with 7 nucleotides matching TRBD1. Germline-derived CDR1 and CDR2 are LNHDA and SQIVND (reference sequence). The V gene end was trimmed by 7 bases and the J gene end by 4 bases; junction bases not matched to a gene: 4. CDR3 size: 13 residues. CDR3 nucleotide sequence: TGTGCCAGTAATCCACAGGGGAATCAGCCCCAGCATTTT. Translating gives CASNPQGNQPQHF.

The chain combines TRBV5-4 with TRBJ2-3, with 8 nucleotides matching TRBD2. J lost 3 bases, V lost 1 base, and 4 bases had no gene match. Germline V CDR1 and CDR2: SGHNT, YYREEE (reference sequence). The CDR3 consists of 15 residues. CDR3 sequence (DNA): TGTGCCAGCAGCTTGAGGGCGGGAGGAACAGATACGCAGTATTTT. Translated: CASSLRAGGTDTQYF.

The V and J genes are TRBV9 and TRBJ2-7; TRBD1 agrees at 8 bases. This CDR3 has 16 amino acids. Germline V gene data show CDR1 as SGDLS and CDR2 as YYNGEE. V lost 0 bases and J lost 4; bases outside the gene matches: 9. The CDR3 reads CASSVVYRTGQYEQYF. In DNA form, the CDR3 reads TGTGCCAGCAGCGTAGTCTACCGGACAGGGCAATACGAGCAGTACTTC.

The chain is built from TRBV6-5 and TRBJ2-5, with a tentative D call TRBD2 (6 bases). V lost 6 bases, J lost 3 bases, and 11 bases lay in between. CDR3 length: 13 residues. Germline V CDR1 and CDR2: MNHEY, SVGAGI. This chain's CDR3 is CASRLTGEETQYF. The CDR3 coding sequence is TGTGCCAGCAGGCTTACGGGAGAAGAGACCCAGTACTTC.

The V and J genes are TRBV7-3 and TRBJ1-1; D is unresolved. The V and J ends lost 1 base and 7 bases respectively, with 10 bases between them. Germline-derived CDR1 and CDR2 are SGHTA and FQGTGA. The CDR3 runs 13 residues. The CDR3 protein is CASSLRGGYEAFF. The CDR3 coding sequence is TGTGCCAGCAGCTTAAGGGGAGGATATGAAGCTTTCTTT.

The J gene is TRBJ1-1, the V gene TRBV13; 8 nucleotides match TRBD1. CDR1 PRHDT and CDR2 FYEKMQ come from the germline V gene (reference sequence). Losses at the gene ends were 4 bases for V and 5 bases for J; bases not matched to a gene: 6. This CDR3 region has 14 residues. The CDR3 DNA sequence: TGTGCCAGCAGCTCCGACAGGGGTGCAACTGAAGCTTTCTTT. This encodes CASSSDRGATEAFF.

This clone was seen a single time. For the CDR3, the DNA is TGCGCCAGCAGCTTCGGAGATAGCAATCAGCCCCAGCATTTT. Protein: CASSFGDSNQPQHF. The chain combines TRBV5-1 with TRBJ1-5, with no clear D. The CDR3 is 14 residues long. Per the germline V gene, CDR1 is SGHRS and CDR2 is YFSETQ. The V gene lost 2 bases and the J gene lost 0 bases, with 6 bases spanning the gap.

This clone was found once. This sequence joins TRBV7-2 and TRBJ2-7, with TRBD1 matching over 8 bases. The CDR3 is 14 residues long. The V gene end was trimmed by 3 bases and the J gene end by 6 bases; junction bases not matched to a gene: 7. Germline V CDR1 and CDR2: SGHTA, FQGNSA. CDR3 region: CASSFPDRVGEQYF. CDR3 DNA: TGTGCCAGCAGCTTTCCGGACAGGGTTGGCGAGCAGTACTTC.

The CDR3 loop is CASPRQGYEQYF. Written as DNA, the CDR3 is TGCGCCAGCCCACGACAGGGTTACGAGCAGTACTTC. The chain joins TRBV10-2 to TRBJ2-7, with 7 bases that match TRBD1. The V gene end was trimmed by 8 bases and the J gene end by 4 bases; junction bases not matched to a gene: 5. The CDR3 contains 12 residues. Germline values: CDR1 WSHSY, CDR2 SAAADI.

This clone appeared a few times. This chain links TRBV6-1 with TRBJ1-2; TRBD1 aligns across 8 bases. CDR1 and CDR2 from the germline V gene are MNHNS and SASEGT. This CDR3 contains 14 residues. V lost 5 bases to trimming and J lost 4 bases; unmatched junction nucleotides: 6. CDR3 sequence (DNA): TGTGCCAGCAGTCCATGGGACAGGCTCTATGGCTACACCTTC. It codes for CASSPWDRLYGYTF.

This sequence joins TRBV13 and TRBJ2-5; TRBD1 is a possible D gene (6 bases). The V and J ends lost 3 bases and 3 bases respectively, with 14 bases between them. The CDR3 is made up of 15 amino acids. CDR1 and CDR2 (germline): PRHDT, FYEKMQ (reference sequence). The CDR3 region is CASSFPGQGKETQYF. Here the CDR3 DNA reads TGTGCCAGCAGCTTCCCGGGGCAGGGGAAAGAGACCCAGTACTTC.

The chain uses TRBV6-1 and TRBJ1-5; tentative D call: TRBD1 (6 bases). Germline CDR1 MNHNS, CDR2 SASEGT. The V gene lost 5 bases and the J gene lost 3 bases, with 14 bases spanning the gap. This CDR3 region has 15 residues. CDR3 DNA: TGTGCCAGCAGTACACCGGACAGACTCAATCAGCCCCAGCATTTT. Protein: CASSTPDRLNQPQHF.

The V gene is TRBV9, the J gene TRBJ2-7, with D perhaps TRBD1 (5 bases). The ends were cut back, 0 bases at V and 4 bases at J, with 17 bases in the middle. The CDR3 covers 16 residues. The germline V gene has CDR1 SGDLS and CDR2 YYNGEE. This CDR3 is CASSVAQGSPFYEQYF. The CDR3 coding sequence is TGTGCCAGCAGCGTAGCCCAGGGCTCTCCTTTTTACGAGCAGTACTTC.

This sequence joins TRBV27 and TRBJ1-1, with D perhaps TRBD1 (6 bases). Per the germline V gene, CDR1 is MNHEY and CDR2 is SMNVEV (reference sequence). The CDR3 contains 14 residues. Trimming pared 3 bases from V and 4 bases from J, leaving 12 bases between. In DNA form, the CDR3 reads TGTGCCAGCAGTTTTGCAGGGGACGGCACTGAAGCTTTCTTT. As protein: CASSFAGDGTEAFF.